The T cell receptor beta chain under discussion was sequenced for a study of shared clonotypes between healthy human individuals. On the study more broadly: The composition of the donors was a couple of women and a few men aged 18 to 49. Study-level points and caveats: What rarefaction showed was incomplete sorted-subset sequencing despite large depth. Estimated richness was generally greater in naive than memory subsets.

Assay used: immunoSEQ multiplex PCR; TCRdb lists only in-frame clones, some missing. The profile shows about 300,000 clones, less than 85% of them singletons. Notes on this clone: Its antigen remains unknown.

This CDR3 contains 15 residues. Germline V gives CDR1 SGHRS, CDR2 YFSETQ. V lost 2 bases to trimming and J lost 8 bases, with 17 bases between them. The rearrangement links TRBV5-1 to TRBJ2-1; maybe TRBD1 (6 bases). The receptor was isolated from a man aged 30-40 years in good health. The sequenced sample consisted of memory CD4+ T cells sorted from blood. Subset given: CD45RA-negative fraction. The CDR3 is CASSLSGVAAHEQFF. DNA for the CDR3: TGCGCCAGCAGCTTATCAGGGGTAGCCGCCCATGAGCAGTTCTTC. Together with reference TRBV5-1 and TRBJ2-1, the CDR3 gives the full variable domain: KAGVTQTPRYLIKTRGQQVTLSCSPISGHRSVSWYQQTPGQGLQFLFEYFSETQRNKGNFPGRFSGRQFSNSRSEMNVSTLELGDSALYLCASSLSGVAAHEQFFGPGTRLTVL.